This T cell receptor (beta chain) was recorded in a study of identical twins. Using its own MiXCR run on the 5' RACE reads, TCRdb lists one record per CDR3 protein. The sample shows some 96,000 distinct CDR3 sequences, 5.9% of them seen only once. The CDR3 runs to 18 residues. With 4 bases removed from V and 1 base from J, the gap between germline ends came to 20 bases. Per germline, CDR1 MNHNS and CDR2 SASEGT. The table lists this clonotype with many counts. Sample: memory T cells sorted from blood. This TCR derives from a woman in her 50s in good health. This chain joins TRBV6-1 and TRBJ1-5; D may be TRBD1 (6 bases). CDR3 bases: TGTGCCAGCAGTGCGGACAGATCGGGCCCTATCAGCAATCAGCCCCAGCATTTT. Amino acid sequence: CASSADRSGPISNQPQHF.